This is a list of T cell receptor beta chains from one sample in a study of blood T cell repertoires in COVID-19. Assay: immunoSEQ multiplex PCR; the TCRdb copy retains only in-frame clones and omits some. The sample yields about 280,000 clones, roughly 85% seen once. The sample was peripheral blood. Source of these receptors: a man aged 50-60 years with active or convalescent COVID-19. Both conserved end residues are part of each CDR3. D genes are given only for firm matches. Rows give clone size only sometimes, using once, few, many, or a class for an expanded clone.

D gene: .
V gene: TRBV7-2
clone size: .
J gene: TRBJ1-5
CDR3 protein: CASSLLGGPSQPQHF
CDR3 DNA: TGTGCCAGCAGCTTACTGGGGGGGCCGAGTCAGCCCCAGCATTTT

D gene: TRBD1
V gene: TRBV5-1
clone size: few
J gene: TRBJ1-1
CDR3 protein: CASSLPGTGGNTEAFF
CDR3 DNA: TGCGCCAGCAGCTTGCCCGGGACAGGGGGAAACACTGAAGCTTTCTTT

D gene: .
V gene: TRBV2
clone size: .
J gene: TRBJ1-1
CDR3 protein: CASSERVNTEAFF
CDR3 DNA: TGTGCCAGCAGTGAACGAGTGAACACTGAAGCTTTCTTT

D gene: TRBD2
V gene: TRBV11-3
clone size: .
J gene: TRBJ2-3
CDR3 protein: CASSPSGVSTDTQYF
CDR3 DNA: TGTGCCAGCAGCCCTAGCGGGGTTAGCACAGATACGCAGTATTTT

D gene: .
V gene: TRBV9
clone size: .
J gene: TRBJ2-1
CDR3 protein: CASSALSQGNEQFF
CDR3 DNA: TGTGCCAGCAGCGCCTTGAGTCAGGGCAATGAGCAGTTCTTC

D gene: TRBD2
V gene: TRBV29-1
clone size: .
J gene: TRBJ2-1
CDR3 protein: CSAGLAVGTGEQFF
CDR3 DNA: TGCAGCGCTGGACTAGCAGTGGGGACCGGGGAGCAGTTCTTC

D gene: TRBD1
V gene: TRBV6-5
clone size: .
J gene: TRBJ1-1
CDR3 protein: CASSTGDSQAFF
CDR3 DNA: TGTGCCAGCAGCACCGGGGACAGCCAAGCTTTCTTT

D gene: .
V gene: TRBV19
clone size: .
J gene: TRBJ2-2
CDR3 protein: CASSIIGWEANTGELFF
CDR3 DNA: TGTGCCAGTAGTATTATCGGCTGGGAGGCGAACACCGGGGAGCTGTTTTTT

D gene: TRBD2
V gene: TRBV11-2
clone size: .
J gene: TRBJ2-7
CDR3 protein: CASTLGPLLAGEYEQYF
CDR3 DNA: TGTGCCAGCACCCTAGGCCCCCTACTAGCGGGGGAGTACGAGCAGTACTTC

D gene: TRBD1
V gene: TRBV19
clone size: .
J gene: TRBJ1-5
CDR3 protein: CASSTPEGTGAGQPQHF
CDR3 DNA: TGTGCCAGTAGTACCCCCGAGGGGACAGGGGCAGGTCAGCCCCAGCATTTT

D gene: .
V gene: TRBV5-6
clone size: .
J gene: TRBJ1-2
CDR3 protein: CASSLGGKTDGYTF
CDR3 DNA: TGTGCCAGCAGCTTGGGAGGCAAGACAGATGGCTACACCTTC

D gene: TRBD2
V gene: TRBV7-9
clone size: .
J gene: TRBJ2-5
CDR3 protein: CASSLSSGRETQYF
CDR3 DNA: TGTGCCAGCAGCTTAAGTAGCGGGAGGGAGACCCAGTACTTC

D gene: TRBD1
V gene: TRBV4-2
clone size: .
J gene: TRBJ1-2
CDR3 protein: CASSQEGGQGALDGYTF
CDR3 DNA: TGTGCCAGCAGCCAAGAGGGGGGACAGGGGGCGCTGGATGGCTACACCTTC

D gene: TRBD1
V gene: TRBV11-3
clone size: .
J gene: TRBJ1-5
CDR3 protein: CASSQREGADGQPQHF
CDR3 DNA: TGTGCCAGCAGCCAGAGAGAGGGGGCGGATGGACAGCCCCAGCATTTT

D gene: TRBD1
V gene: TRBV6-2/TRBV6-3
clone size: .
J gene: TRBJ1-5
CDR3 protein: CASSYSPGQGFNQPQHF
CDR3 DNA: TGTGCCAGCAGTTACTCGCCGGGACAGGGGTTCAATCAGCCCCAGCATTTT

D gene: TRBD1
V gene: TRBV5-1
clone size: .
J gene: TRBJ2-1
CDR3 protein: CASSSTGTGGPGPYNEQFF
CDR3 DNA: TGCGCCAGCAGCTCAACCGGGACAGGGGGACCAGGACCTTACAATGAGCAGTTCTTC